Listed below are T cell receptor beta chains from one sample, sequenced in a study of technical replicates of blood from several donors. Generated by immunoSEQ multiplex PCR, the TCRdb table keeps only in-frame clones and is missing some. The sample has 55,000 to 70,000 clones; roughly 86% are singletons. The material sequenced was PBMCs. Every receptor here comes from a human donor in good health. Some clones in this sample may be carry-over from other donors' samples. CDR3s include the opening cysteine and the closing phenylalanine or tryptophan. Clone size appears in some rows only: once, few, many, or a class for an expanded clone.

TRBV20-1,TRBJ1-1,-,CSAPRNTEAFF
TRBV7-3,TRBJ2-5,-,CASSLRGTGRGETQYF
TRBV18,TRBJ1-6,few,CASSADRLTPLHF
TRBV2,TRBJ2-1,-,CASTREDEQFF
TRBV4-2,TRBJ1-1,-,CASSQGEERNTEAFF
TRBV4-1,TRBJ1-1,-,CASSPDGNGDTEAFF
TRBV12-5,TRBJ1-4,-,CASGLEQGINEKLFF
TRBV5-1,TRBJ1-6,-,CASSLGSSSYNSPLHF
TRBV23-1,TRBJ1-6,-,CASSYSYRETYNSPLHF
TRBV27,TRBJ2-3,-,CASSLRAGGARTDTQYF
TRBV7-6,TRBJ1-1,-,CASSIGQGLGNTEAFF
TRBV10-3,TRBJ1-1,once,CAISEGGQGGTEAFF
TRBV4-3,TRBJ2-7,-,CASSQVAGLSYEQYF
TRBV9,TRBJ2-7,-,CASSERGTTYEQYF
TRBV21-1,TRBJ1-1,-,CASIPGGNMNTEAFF
TRBV20-1,TRBJ1-1,once,CSASSVTEAFF
TRBV2,TRBJ1-2,-,CASSGPGSFYGYTF
TRBV5-1,TRBJ1-4,once,CASSPDRGNEKLFF
TRBV9,TRBJ2-2,once,CASSVGSLAGGELFF
TRBV6-1,TRBJ1-1,-,CASSRSQGEAFF
TRBV5-1,TRBJ2-5,-,CASSSGTEETQYF
TRBV19,TRBJ1-2,-,CASSIAPGQGGYTF
TRBV6-6,TRBJ1-2,-,CASSYSGTARYTF
TRBV27,TRBJ1-5,-,CASGRAGAGNQPQHF
TRBV7-6,TRBJ2-2,-,CASSLEGTTSNTGELFF
TRBV27,TRBJ1-3,-,CASSLSAGTWGNTIYF
TRBV7-2,TRBJ2-3,-,CASSPDRDPDTQYF
TRBV11-2,TRBJ2-7,-,CASSPRLIEQYF
TRBV19,TRBJ2-7,once,CASSIDGTSWGTQYF
TRBV5-4,TRBJ2-4,-,CASSQLGTAENIQYF
TRBV5-1,TRBJ2-1,-,CASSGDPYNEQFF
TRBV11-3,TRBJ2-1,-,CASSFRTGRSSYNEQFF
TRBV7-2,TRBJ2-3,-,CASTHRGTDTQYF
TRBV7-8,TRBJ1-6,-,CASSLQGRGGFSYNSPLHF
TRBV6-1,TRBJ2-7,-,CASNPQGGSSYEQYF
TRBV7-2,TRBJ1-1,-,CASSPKTEAFF
TRBV6-4,TRBJ1-6,-,CASSDRNAQGKTDNSPLHF
TRBV5-6,TRBJ2-7,-,CASKGGDSYEQYF
TRBV5-1,TRBJ2-3,once,CASSLGITDTQYF
TRBV7-9,TRBJ2-7,-,CASSLYRDNYEQYF
TRBV18,TRBJ1-4,-,CASSPEIDRGAEKLFF
TRBV25-1,TRBJ2-1,-,CASIQGANDEQFF
TRBV13,TRBJ1-1,-,CASSPRRGITEAFF
TRBV10-3,TRBJ1-2,-,CATTLGQGARGYTF
TRBV7-2,TRBJ2-7,-,CASSSTGGNEQYF
TRBV10-1,TRBJ2-5,-,CASGGTTSQETQYF
TRBV10-3,TRBJ2-7,-,CAIRGAEPYEQYF
TRBV5-1,TRBJ1-1,-,CASSPGQGETEAFF
TRBV11-3,TRBJ2-1,once,CASSHTRGRSRNEQFF
TRBV9,TRBJ2-3,once,CASSEAGTSTDTQYF
TRBV7-6,TRBJ2-7,-,CASSSRLAGDGEQYF
TRBV7-8,TRBJ2-3,-,CASSLRETDTQYF